Shown below are 3 T cell receptor beta chains from a single sample sequenced in a study of cytomegalovirus exposure and HLA in healthy donors. Use of 60 Vbeta and 13 Jbeta primers characterized the PCR. Assay used: immunoSEQ multiplex PCR; TCRdb lists only in-frame clones, some missing. The sample lists about 130,000 clones, roughly 70% occurring once. The sequenced sample was PBMCs. These receptors were taken from a middle-aged woman in good health and CMV-seropositive.

The chain employs TRBV9 and TRBJ1-3; the D gene is possibly TRBD1 (6 bases). Looked up from germline, CDR1 is SGDLS and CDR2 is YYNGEE. This CDR3 spans 15 amino acids. The V gene lost 3 bases and the J gene lost 2 bases, with 12 bases spanning the gap. CDR3 nucleotides: TGTGCCAGCAGCGCCTATACAGGGCCTGGAAACACCATATATTTT. It is translated as CASSAYTGPGNTIYF.

The rearrangement uses TRBV4-3 and TRBJ1-4, with D possibly matching TRBD1 (6 bases). Germline loops: CDR1 LGHNA, CDR2 YSLEER. This CDR3 spans 15 amino acids. The V gene lost 8 bases and the J gene lost 4 bases, with 17 bases spanning the gap. The CDR3 loop is CASSSTDSRNEKLFF. In nucleotides, the CDR3 is TGCGCCAGCTCATCGACGGACAGCCGTAATGAAAAACTGTTTTTT.

This clone was detected a few times. This chain connects TRBV4-2 to TRBJ1-2; D is perhaps TRBD1 (5 bases). This CDR3 region has 15 residues. Germline V gene data show CDR1 as LGHNA and CDR2 as YNFKEQ. V lost 1 base to trimming and J lost 4 bases, with 13 bases between them. CDR3 DNA: TGTGCCAGCAGCCAAGCGGCCAGGGATGGCTATGGCTACACCTTC. Its translation: CASSQAARDGYGYTF.